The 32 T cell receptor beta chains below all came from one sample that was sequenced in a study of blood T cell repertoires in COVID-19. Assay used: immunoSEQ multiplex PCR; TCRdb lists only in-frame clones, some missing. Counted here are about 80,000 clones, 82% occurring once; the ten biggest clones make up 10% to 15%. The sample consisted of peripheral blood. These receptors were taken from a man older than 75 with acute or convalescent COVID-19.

The CDR3 sequence is CASSQGQGYSGNTIYF. CDR3 nucleotide sequence: TGTGCCAGCTCGCAGGGACAGGGCTACTCTGGAAACACCATATATTTT. The chain couples TRBV18 to TRBJ1-3; TRBD1 aligns across 9 bases. This CDR3 has 16 amino acids. The germline gives CDR1 KGHSH, CDR2 LQKENI. With V trimmed by 6 bases and J by 0 bases, 6 bases remained unmatched.

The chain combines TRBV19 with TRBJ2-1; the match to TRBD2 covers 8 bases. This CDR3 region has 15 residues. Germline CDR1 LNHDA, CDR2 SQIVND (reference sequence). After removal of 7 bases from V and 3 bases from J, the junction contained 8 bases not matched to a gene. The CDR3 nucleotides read TGTGCCAGTATGATGGCGGGGGGACTCTACAATGAGCAGTTCTTC. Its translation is CASMMAGGLYNEQFF.

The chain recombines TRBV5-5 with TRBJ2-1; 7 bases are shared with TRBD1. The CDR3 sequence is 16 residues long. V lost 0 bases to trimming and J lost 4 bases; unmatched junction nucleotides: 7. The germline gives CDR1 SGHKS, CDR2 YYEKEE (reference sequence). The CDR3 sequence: CASSLVSTGSYNEQFF. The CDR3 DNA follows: TGTGCCAGCAGCTTGGTCTCGACAGGGTCGTACAATGAGCAGTTCTTC.

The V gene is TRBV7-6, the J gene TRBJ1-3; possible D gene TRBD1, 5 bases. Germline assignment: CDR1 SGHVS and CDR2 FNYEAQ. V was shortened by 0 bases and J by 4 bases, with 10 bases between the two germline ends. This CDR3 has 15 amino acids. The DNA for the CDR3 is TGTGCCAGCAGCTTAGCGCAGGGATCCGGAAACACCATATATTTT. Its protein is CASSLAQGSGNTIYF. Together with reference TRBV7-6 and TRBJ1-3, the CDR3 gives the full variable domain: GAGVSQSPRYKVTKRGQDVALRCDPISGHVSLYWYRQALGQGPEFLTYFNYEAQQDKSGLPNDRFSAERPEGSISTLTIQRTEQRDSAMYRCASSLAQGSGNTIYFGEGSWLTVV.

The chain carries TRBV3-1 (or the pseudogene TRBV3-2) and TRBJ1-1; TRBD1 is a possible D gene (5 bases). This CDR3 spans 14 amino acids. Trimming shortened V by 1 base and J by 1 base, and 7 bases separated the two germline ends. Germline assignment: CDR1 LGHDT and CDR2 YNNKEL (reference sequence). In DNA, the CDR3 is TGTGCCAGCAGCCAAGGAGGACAGAACACTGAAGCTTTCTTT. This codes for CASSQGGQNTEAFF.

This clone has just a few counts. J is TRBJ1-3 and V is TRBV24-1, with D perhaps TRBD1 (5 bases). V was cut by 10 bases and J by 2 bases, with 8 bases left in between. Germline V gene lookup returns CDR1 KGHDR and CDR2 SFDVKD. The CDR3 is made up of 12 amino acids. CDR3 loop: CATQEPGNTIYF. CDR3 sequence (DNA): TGTGCCACACAGGAGCCTGGAAACACCATATATTTT.

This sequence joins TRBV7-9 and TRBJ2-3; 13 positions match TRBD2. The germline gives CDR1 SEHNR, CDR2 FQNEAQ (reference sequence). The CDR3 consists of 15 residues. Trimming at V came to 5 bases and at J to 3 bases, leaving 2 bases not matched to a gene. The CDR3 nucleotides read TGTGCCAGCAGCGGGGGACTAGCGGGAACAGATACGCAGTATTTT. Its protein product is CASSGGLAGTDTQYF.

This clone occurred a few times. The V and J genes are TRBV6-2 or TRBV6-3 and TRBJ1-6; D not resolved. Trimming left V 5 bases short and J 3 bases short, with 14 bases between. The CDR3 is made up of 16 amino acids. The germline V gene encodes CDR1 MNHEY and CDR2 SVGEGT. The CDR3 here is CASSQRVSSYNSPLHF. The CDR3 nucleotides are TGTGCCAGCAGTCAGAGGGTATCGAGCTATAATTCACCCCTCCACTTT.

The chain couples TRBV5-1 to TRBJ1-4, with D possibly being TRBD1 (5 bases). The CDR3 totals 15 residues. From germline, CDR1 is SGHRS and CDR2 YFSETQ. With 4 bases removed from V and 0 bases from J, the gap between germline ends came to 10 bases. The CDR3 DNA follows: TGCGCCAGCAGCGCCGACAGCTCAACTAATGAAAAACTGTTTTTT. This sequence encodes CASSADSSTNEKLFF.

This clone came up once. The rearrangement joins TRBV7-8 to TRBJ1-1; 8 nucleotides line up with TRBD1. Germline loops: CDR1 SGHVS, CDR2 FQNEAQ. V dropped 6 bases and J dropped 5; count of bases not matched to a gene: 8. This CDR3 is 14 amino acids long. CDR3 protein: CASSFGTGGTEAFF. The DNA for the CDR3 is TGTGCCAGCAGTTTTGGTACAGGGGGGACTGAAGCTTTCTTT.

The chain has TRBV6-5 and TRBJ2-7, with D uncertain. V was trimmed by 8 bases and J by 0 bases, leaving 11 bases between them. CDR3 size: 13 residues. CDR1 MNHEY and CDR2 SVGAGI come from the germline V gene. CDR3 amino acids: CASESLSSYEQYF. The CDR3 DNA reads TGTGCCAGCGAAAGCCTGAGCTCCTACGAGCAGTACTTC.

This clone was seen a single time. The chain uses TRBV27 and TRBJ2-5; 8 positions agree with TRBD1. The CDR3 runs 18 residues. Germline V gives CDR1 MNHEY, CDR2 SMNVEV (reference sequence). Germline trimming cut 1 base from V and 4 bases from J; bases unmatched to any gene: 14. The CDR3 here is CASSLFHSLGTGPETQYF. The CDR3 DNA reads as TGTGCCAGCAGTTTATTCCATTCCCTCGGGACAGGTCCAGAGACCCAGTACTTC.

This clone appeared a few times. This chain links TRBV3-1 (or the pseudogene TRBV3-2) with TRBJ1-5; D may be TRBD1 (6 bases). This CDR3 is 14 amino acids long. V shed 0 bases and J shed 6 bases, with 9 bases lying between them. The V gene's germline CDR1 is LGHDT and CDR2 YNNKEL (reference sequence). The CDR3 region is CASSQDQGIQPQHF. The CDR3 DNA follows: TGTGCCAGCAGCCAAGATCAGGGGATTCAGCCCCAGCATTTT.

The CDR3 region is CASRGQLNTEAFF. For the CDR3, the DNA is TGTGCCAGCAGGGGACAGCTGAACACTGAAGCTTTCTTT. J is TRBJ1-1 and V is TRBV2; 7 positions agree with TRBD1. V lost 6 bases, J lost 0 bases, and 1 base stayed unmatched. The CDR3 is 13 amino acids. The germline gives CDR1 SNHLY, CDR2 FYNNEI.

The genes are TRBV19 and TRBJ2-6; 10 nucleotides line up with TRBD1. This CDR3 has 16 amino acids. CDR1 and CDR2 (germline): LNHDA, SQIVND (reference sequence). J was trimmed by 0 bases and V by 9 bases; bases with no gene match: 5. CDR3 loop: CASTWTGGSGANVLTF. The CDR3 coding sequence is TGTGCCAGCACATGGACAGGGGGCTCTGGGGCCAACGTCCTGACTTTC.

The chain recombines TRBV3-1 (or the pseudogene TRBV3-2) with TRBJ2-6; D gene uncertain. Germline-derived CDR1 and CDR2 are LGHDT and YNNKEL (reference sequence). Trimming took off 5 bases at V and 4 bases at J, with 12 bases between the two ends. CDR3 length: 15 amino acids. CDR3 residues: CASSAGYNGANVLTF. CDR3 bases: TGTGCCAGCAGCGCAGGCTATAACGGGGCCAACGTCCTGACTTTC.

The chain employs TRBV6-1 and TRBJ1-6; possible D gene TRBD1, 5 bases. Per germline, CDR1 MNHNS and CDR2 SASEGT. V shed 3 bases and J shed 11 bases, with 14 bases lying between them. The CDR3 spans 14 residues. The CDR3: CASSEPGGRAPLHF. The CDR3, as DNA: TGTGCCAGCAGTGAGCCCGGGGGTCGAGCACCCCTCCACTTT.

CDR3 sequence reads: CASSLYRLAASNTGELFF. The CDR3 coding sequence is TGTGCCAGCAGTTTATATCGGCTAGCGGCCTCGAACACCGGGGAGCTGTTTTTT. The J gene is TRBJ2-2, the V gene TRBV27, with 7 bases lining up with TRBD2. The germline CDR1 and CDR2 sequences are MNHEY and SMNVEV (reference sequence). V shed 1 base and J 0 bases; nucleotides not matched to a gene: 8. The CDR3 runs 18 residues.

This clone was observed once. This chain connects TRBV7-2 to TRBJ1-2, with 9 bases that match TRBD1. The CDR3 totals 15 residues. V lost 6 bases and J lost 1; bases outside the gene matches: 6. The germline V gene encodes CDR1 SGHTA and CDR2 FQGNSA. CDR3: CASSPGTGYNYGYTF. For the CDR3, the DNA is TGTGCCAGCAGTCCCGGGACAGGGTATAACTATGGCTACACCTTC.

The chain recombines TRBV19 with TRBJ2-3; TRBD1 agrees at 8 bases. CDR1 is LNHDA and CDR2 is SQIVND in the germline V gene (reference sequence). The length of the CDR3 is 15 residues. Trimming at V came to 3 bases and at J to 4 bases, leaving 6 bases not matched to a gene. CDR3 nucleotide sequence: TGTGCCAGTAGTATTGGGCAGGGGGCATCAGATACGCAGTATTTT. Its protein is CASSIGQGASDTQYF.

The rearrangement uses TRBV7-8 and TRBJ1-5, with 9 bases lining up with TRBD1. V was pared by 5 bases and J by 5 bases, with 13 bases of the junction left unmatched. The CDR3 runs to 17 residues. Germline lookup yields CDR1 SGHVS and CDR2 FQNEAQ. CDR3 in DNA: TGTGCCAGCAGCCCGGGGACGGGACAGGGCCTATATCAGCCCCAGCATTTT. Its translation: CASSPGTGQGLYQPQHF.

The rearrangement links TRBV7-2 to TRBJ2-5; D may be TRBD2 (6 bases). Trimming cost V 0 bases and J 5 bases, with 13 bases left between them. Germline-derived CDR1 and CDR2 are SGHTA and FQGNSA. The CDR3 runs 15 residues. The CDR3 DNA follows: TGTGCCAGCAGCTTAGCGTCCGGGGGAAGCGAGACCCAGTACTTC. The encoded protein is CASSLASGGSETQYF.

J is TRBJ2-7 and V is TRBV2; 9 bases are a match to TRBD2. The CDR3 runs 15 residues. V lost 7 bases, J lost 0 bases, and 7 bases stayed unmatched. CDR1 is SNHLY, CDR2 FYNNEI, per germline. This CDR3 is CASTGAGGPSYEQYF. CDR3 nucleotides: TGTGCCAGCACCGGAGCGGGGGGACCCTCCTACGAGCAGTACTTC.

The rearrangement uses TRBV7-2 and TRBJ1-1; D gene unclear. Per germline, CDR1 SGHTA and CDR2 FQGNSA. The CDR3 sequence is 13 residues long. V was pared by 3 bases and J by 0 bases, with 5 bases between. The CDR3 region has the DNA TGTGCCAGCAGCTTCAACTTGAACACTGAAGCTTTCTTT. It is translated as CASSFNLNTEAFF.

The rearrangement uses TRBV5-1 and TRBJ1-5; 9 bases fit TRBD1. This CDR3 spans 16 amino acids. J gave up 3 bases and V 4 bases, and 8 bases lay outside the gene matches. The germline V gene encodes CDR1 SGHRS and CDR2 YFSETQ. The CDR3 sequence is CASSILTGGDNQPQHF. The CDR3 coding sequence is TGCGCCAGCAGCATCCTGACAGGGGGAGACAATCAGCCCCAGCATTTT.

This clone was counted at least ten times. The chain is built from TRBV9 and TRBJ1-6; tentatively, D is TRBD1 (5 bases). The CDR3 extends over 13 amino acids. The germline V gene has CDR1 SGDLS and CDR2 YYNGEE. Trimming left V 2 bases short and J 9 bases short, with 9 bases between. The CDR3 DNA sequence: TGTGCCAGCAGCGTGGGGCCTTCTTCACCCCTCCACTTT. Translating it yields CASSVGPSSPLHF.

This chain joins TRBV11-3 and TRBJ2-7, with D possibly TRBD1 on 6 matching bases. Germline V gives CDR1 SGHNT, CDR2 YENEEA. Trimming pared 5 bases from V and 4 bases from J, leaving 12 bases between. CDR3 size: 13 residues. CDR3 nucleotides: TGTGCCAGCAGCGGTTGGACAGATTACGAGCAGTACTTC. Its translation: CASSGWTDYEQYF.

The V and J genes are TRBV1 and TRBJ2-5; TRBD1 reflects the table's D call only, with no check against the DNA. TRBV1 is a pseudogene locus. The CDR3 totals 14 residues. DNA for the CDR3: TGCACCAGCAGCCACGCATCAGGGGGAGAGACCCAGTACTTC. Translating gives CTSSHASGGETQYF.

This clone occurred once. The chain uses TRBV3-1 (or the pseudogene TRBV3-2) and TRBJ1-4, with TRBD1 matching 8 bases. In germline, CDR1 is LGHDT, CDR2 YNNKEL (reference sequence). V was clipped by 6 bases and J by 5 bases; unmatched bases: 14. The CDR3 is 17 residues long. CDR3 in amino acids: CASSQGASTFLNEKLFF. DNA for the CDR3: TGTGCCAGCAGTCAGGGGGCCTCAACCTTCTTAAATGAAAAACTGTTTTTT.

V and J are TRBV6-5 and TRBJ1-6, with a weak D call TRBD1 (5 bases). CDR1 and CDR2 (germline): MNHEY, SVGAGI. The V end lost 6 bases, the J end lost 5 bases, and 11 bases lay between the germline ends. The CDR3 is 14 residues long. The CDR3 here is CASRGGRNNSPLHF. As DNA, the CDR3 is TGTGCCAGCAGGGGGGGACGGAATAATTCACCCCTCCACTTT.

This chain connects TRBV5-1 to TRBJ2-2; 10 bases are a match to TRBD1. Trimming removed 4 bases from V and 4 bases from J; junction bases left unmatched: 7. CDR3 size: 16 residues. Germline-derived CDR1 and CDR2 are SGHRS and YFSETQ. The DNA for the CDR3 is TGCGCCAGCAGCATCCGACAGGGGGCGGTCACCGGGGAGCTGTTTTTT. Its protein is CASSIRQGAVTGELFF.

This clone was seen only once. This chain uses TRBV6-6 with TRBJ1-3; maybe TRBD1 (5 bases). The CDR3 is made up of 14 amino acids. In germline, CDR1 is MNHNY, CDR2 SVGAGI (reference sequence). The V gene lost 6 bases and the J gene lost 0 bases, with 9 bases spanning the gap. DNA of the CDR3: TGTGCCAGCAGCCCCGACAGCTCTGGAAACACCATATATTTT. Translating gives CASSPDSSGNTIYF.